These T cell receptor beta chains were read from a single sample in a study of T-cell memory formation after mild COVID-19. A single record per CDR3 protein comes from TCRdb applying MiXCR to the 5' RACE reads. This sample carries under 250,000 distinct CDR3 sequences, more than 8% of them seen once, and the ten largest clones take 20% to 25%. Sequenced: PBMCs or a T cell subset sorted from them (not recorded which). These receptors were taken from a man between 18 and 29 years old who had mild COVID-19 (a few samples of this study predate the infection). Cell type and time point are not known. Each CDR3 is given with its conserved first and last residue. The order of the fields is J gene, D gene, clone size, V gene, CDR3 protein, CDR3 DNA. A D gene is named only where the DNA matches it firmly. Not all rows give a size; the values are once, few, many and, for expanded clones, a class.

J: TRBJ1-3; D: NA; size: NA; V: TRBV15; CDR3: CATSRDSGNTIYF; DNA: TGTGCCACCAGCCGGGACTCTGGAAACACCATATATTTT
J: TRBJ1-4; D: NA; size: few; V: TRBV5-1; CDR3: CASSRDVNEKLFF; DNA: TGCGCCAGCAGCCGGGACGTTAATGAAAAACTGTTTTTT
J: TRBJ2-3; D: NA; size: many; V: TRBV25-1; CDR3: CASSATAVGDTQYF; DNA: TGTGCCAGCAGTGCGACAGCGGTGGGAGATACGCAGTATTTT
J: TRBJ2-1; D: TRBD1; size: NA; V: TRBV5-1; CDR3: CASNLLGQGAPYNEQFF; DNA: TGCGCCAGCAACTTGTTGGGACAGGGGGCCCCGTACAATGAGCAGTTCTTC
J: TRBJ1-3; D: TRBD1; size: few; V: TRBV7-6; CDR3: CASSRTTGVGNTIYF; DNA: TGTGCCAGCAGCAGAACCACAGGGGTTGGAAACACCATATATTTT
J: TRBJ1-2; D: NA; size: NA; V: TRBV5-1; CDR3: CASSLDEPYGYTF; DNA: TGCGCCAGCAGCTTAGACGAACCCTATGGCTACACCTTC
J: TRBJ2-4; D: NA; size: few; V: TRBV4-2; CDR3: CASSQDVEVGIQYF; DNA: TGTGCCAGCAGCCAAGACGTGGAGGTGGGCATTCAGTACTTC
J: TRBJ2-5; D: NA; size: NA; V: TRBV6-6; CDR3: CASSLAPRGETQYF; DNA: TGTGCCAGCAGTTTGGCCCCACGGGGGGAGACCCAGTACTTC
J: TRBJ1-1; D: NA; size: NA; V: TRBV5-1; CDR3: CASSLDEQREAFF; DNA: TGCGCCAGCAGCTTGGATGAACAGCGTGAAGCTTTCTTT
J: TRBJ2-5; D: TRBD2; size: many; V: TRBV12-3/TRBV12-4; CDR3: CASSPLAGGLGTQYF; DNA: TGTGCCAGCAGTCCCTTGGCGGGGGGGTTGGGGACCCAGTACTTC
J: TRBJ1-4; D: NA; size: few; V: TRBV5-1; CDR3: CASSVGTPAGEKLFF; DNA: TGCGCCAGCAGCGTCGGGACACCAGCAGGTGAAAAACTGTTTTTT
J: TRBJ1-1; D: NA; size: NA; V: TRBV7-9; CDR3: CASSFGQTEAFF; DNA: TGTGCCAGCAGCTTCGGACAGACTGAAGCTTTCTTT
J: TRBJ1-1; D: NA; size: few; V: TRBV5-1; CDR3: CASSSDNTEAFF; DNA: TGCGCCAGCAGCTCAGATAACACTGAAGCTTTCTTT
J: TRBJ1-1; D: NA; size: NA; V: TRBV6-2/TRBV6-3; CDR3: CASSAYRRSAEAFF; DNA: TGTGCCAGCAGTGCATACAGGCGAAGCGCTGAAGCTTTCTTT
J: TRBJ2-4; D: NA; size: few; V: TRBV5-5; CDR3: CASRIGQLAKNIQYF; DNA: TGTGCCAGCAGGATCGGACAACTAGCCAAAAACATTCAGTACTTC
J: TRBJ1-6; D: NA; size: few; V: TRBV5-1; CDR3: CASSLEPVGTSPLHF; DNA: TGCGCCAGCAGCTTGGAGCCTGTCGGGACTTCACCCCTCCACTTT
J: TRBJ2-2; D: TRBD2; size: few; V: TRBV27; CDR3: CASSWGSGGDVELFF; DNA: TGTGCCAGCAGTTGGGGTAGCGGGGGGGACGTGGAGCTGTTTTTT
J: TRBJ1-5; D: NA; size: NA; V: TRBV10-3; CDR3: CAISVAGSNQPQHF; DNA: TGTGCCATCAGTGTGGCGGGGAGCAATCAGCCCCAGCATTTT
J: TRBJ2-3; D: NA; size: few; V: TRBV18; CDR3: CASSPPEGVTDTQYF; DNA: TGTGCCAGCTCACCACCCGAGGGCGTCACAGATACGCAGTATTTT
J: TRBJ2-3; D: TRBD1; size: NA; V: TRBV6-2/TRBV6-3; CDR3: CASSLGQISFGSTDTQYF; DNA: TGTGCCAGCAGCCTGGGACAGATTTCGTTTGGGAGCACAGATACGCAGTATTTT
J: TRBJ1-1; D: NA; size: NA; V: TRBV27; CDR3: CASTPGTGLEAFF; DNA: TGTGCCAGCACCCCAGGAACAGGCCTTGAAGCTTTCTTT
J: TRBJ1-2; D: NA; size: many; V: TRBV6-5; CDR3: CASSSVLETDYGYTF; DNA: TGTGCCAGCAGTTCCGTCCTCGAGACAGACTATGGCTACACCTTC
J: TRBJ2-3; D: NA; size: few; V: TRBV2; CDR3: CASRLLTDTQYF; DNA: TGTGCCAGCAGGCTGTTAACAGATACGCAGTATTTT
J: TRBJ2-1; D: NA; size: few; V: TRBV20-1; CDR3: CSAPRDLSSYNEQFF; DNA: TGCAGTGCTCCCCGGGACTTGAGCTCCTACAATGAGCAGTTCTTC
J: TRBJ2-3; D: NA; size: many; V: TRBV5-1; CDR3: CASSLRTPIPSTDTQYF; DNA: TGCGCCAGCAGCTTGAGGACCCCCATCCCTAGCACAGATACGCAGTATTTT
J: TRBJ2-3; D: NA; size: NA; V: TRBV7-8; CDR3: CASSLQRTRDTQYF; DNA: TGTGCCAGCAGCTTACAGCGGACTCGAGATACGCAGTATTTT
J: TRBJ2-7; D: TRBD1; size: few; V: TRBV18; CDR3: CASSPTGQGYEQYF; DNA: TGTGCCAGCTCACCTACGGGACAGGGCTACGAGCAGTACTTC
J: TRBJ1-5; D: NA; size: many; V: TRBV3-1; CDR3: CASSQGLMGQPQHF; DNA: TGTGCCAGCAGCCAAGGTCTGATGGGTCAGCCCCAGCATTTT
J: TRBJ1-1; D: TRBD1; size: few; V: TRBV30; CDR3: CARGGLMDRGRTEAFF; DNA: TGTGCCCGAGGTGGTCTGATGGACAGGGGCCGGACTGAAGCTTTCTTT
J: TRBJ1-5; D: NA; size: NA; V: TRBV12-3/TRBV12-4; CDR3: CASSFRFSNQPQHF; DNA: TGTGCCAGCAGTTTTCGATTTAGCAATCAGCCCCAGCATTTT
J: TRBJ2-1; D: NA; size: NA; V: TRBV12-5; CDR3: CASGLGVGDYNEQFF; DNA: TGTGCTAGTGGTTTGGGGGTGGGGGATTACAATGAGCAGTTCTTC
J: TRBJ2-3; D: TRBD2; size: few; V: TRBV30; CDR3: CAWRLAGGSTDTQYF; DNA: TGTGCCTGGAGACTAGCGGGGGGATCAACAGATACGCAGTATTTT
J: TRBJ2-1; D: NA; size: NA; V: TRBV12-3/TRBV12-4; CDR3: CASSNRDGHNEQFF; DNA: TGTGCCAGCAGCAACCGGGACGGACACAATGAGCAGTTCTTC
J: TRBJ1-1; D: NA; size: few; V: TRBV7-2; CDR3: CASSLQGMDTEAFF; DNA: TGTGCCAGCAGCTTACAGGGCATGGACACTGAAGCTTTCTTT
J: TRBJ2-7; D: NA; size: few; V: TRBV16; CDR3: CASSQWGTGPYEQYF; DNA: TGTGCCAGCAGCCAATGGGGCACAGGGCCCTACGAGCAGTACTTC
J: TRBJ2-3; D: NA; size: many; V: TRBV7-2; CDR3: CASSLAIQADTQYF; DNA: TGTGCCAGCAGCTTAGCCATCCAAGCAGATACGCAGTATTTT
J: TRBJ1-2; D: NA; size: many; V: TRBV12-3/TRBV12-4; CDR3: CASSPGLTVGYTF; DNA: TGTGCCAGCAGCCCGGGCCTAACCGTTGGCTACACCTTC
J: TRBJ2-3; D: NA; size: few; V: TRBV6-1; CDR3: CASSEWEGDTQYF; DNA: TGTGCCAGCAGTGAATGGGAAGGAGATACGCAGTATTTT
J: TRBJ2-4; D: NA; size: few; V: TRBV5-1; CDR3: CASSLRGRADFVLNIQYF; DNA: TGCGCCAGCAGCTTGAGAGGCAGGGCGGACTTCGTCTTGAACATTCAGTACTTC
J: TRBJ2-2; D: TRBD2; size: few; V: TRBV29-1; CDR3: CSVYFGTSDTGELFF; DNA: TGCAGCGTTTACTTCGGGACTAGTGACACCGGGGAGCTGTTTTTT
J: TRBJ1-3; D: NA; size: many; V: TRBV6-1; CDR3: CASSELPGSSGNTIYF; DNA: TGTGCCAGCAGTGAACTTCCCGGCAGCTCTGGAAACACCATATATTTT